Listed below are T cell receptor beta chains from one sample, sequenced in a study of siplizumab effects on memory and regulatory T cells. The method was immunoSEQ multiplex PCR; TCRdb's version includes in-frame clones alone and lacks a portion of them. The repertoire holds approximately 100,000 clones, with 90% to 95% as singletons. Sequencing used Tregs sorted from blood. The receptors were sampled from a human donor in good health. CDR3s leave out the opening cysteine and the closing phenylalanine or tryptophan. Clone size is shown for a subset of rows, as once, few, many or a class of expanded clone.

clone size,V gene,J gene,CDR3 protein
-,TRBV4-1,-,ASSQEPGLAAYEQY
-,TRBV5-8,TRBJ2-5,ASSGAGGRSETQY
few,TRBV5-4,TRBJ2-3,ASSSTSGITDTQY
-,TRBV6-5,TRBJ2-7,ASRTGVYEQY
-,TRBV18,TRBJ1-4,ASSPTENEKLF
-,TRBV5-1,TRBJ2-7,ASSSTGLSISPY
-,TRBV14,TRBJ2-1,ASSQELRRTNEQF
once,TRBV5-1,TRBJ2-7,ASSSSGNSYEQY
-,TRBV4-2,TRBJ2-6,ASSQDWTGANVLT
-,TRBV4-1,TRBJ2-1,ASSQDKGLAGAPYNEQF
-,TRBV18,TRBJ1-1,ASSRTGNTEAF
few,TRBV6-6,TRBJ1-1,ASLPRGYTEAF
-,TRBV28,TRBJ1-4,ASHAYEKLF
-,TRBV2,TRBJ1-3,ASSADINTGNTIY